The 29 T cell receptor beta chains presented below share a single source sample, sequenced in a study of cytomegalovirus exposure and HLA in healthy donors. 13 Jbeta primers and 60 Vbeta primers were used for the PCR. Sequencing used immunoSEQ multiplex PCR; TCRdb keeps in-frame clones, though not all of them. The sample shows 100,000 to 150,000 clones, around three quarters of them seen only once. The source material was PBMCs. These receptor sequences come from a female donor in good health and CMV-seronegative.

This clone was recorded once. The chain recombines TRBV27 with TRBJ2-5; D unclear. This CDR3 comprises 15 residues. V was clipped by 6 bases and J by 3 bases, with 17 bases between them. Germline values: CDR1 MNHEY, CDR2 SMNVEV (reference sequence). The CDR3 sequence is CASRDSARRKETQYF. The CDR3 DNA is TGTGCCAGCAGGGATTCGGCACGGCGGAAAGAGACCCAGTACTTC.

The chain combines TRBV6-1 with TRBJ2-5, with 9 positions matching TRBD1. V lost 2 bases, J lost 5 bases, and 12 bases stayed unmatched. This CDR3 has 17 residues. From germline, CDR1 is MNHNS and CDR2 SASEGT. The CDR3 region is CASSERNHRGRGETQYF. The CDR3 nucleotides are TGTGCCAGCAGTGAAAGAAACCACAGGGGGCGCGGGGAGACCCAGTACTTC.

This sequence joins TRBV27 and TRBJ2-7, with D hard to call. Germline V gives CDR1 MNHEY, CDR2 SMNVEV (reference sequence). The CDR3 has 13 amino acids. Trimming pared 2 bases from V and 7 bases from J, leaving 12 bases between. The CDR3 DNA follows: TGTGCCAGCAGTTTAAGTCCCGTCTATGAGCAGTACTTC. Translating it yields CASSLSPVYEQYF.

The CDR3 spells CSSQGLPNQPQHF. The DNA of the CDR3 is TGTTCCTCACAGGGGCTACCCAATCAGCCCCAGCATTTT. This sequence joins TRBV7-9 and TRBJ1-5; 7 bases match TRBD1. This CDR3 contains 13 residues. Germline lookup yields CDR1 SEHNR and CDR2 FQNEAQ (reference sequence).

J is TRBJ1-2 and V is TRBV2; TRBD1 matches at 12 bases. Germline values: CDR1 SNHLY, CDR2 FYNNEI. V was pared by 2 bases and J by 4 bases, with 5 bases of the junction left unmatched. The CDR3 loop spans 16 amino acids. The CDR3 DNA reads as TGTGCCAGCAGTGAACTGGGACAGGGGGCGATCTATGGCTACACCTTC. This encodes CASSELGQGAIYGYTF.

The chain is built from TRBV27 and TRBJ1-2, with no clear D. The V end was cut by 4 bases, the J end by 2 bases, with 11 bases between. The CDR3 covers 14 residues. Looked up from germline, CDR1 is MNHEY and CDR2 is SMNVEV (reference sequence). CDR3 protein: CASSSLRQNYGYTF. The CDR3 nucleotides read TGTGCCAGCAGTTCACTCAGGCAGAACTATGGCTACACCTTC.

V and J are TRBV5-1 and TRBJ2-1; D possibly corresponds to TRBD2 (6 bases). The CDR3 covers 12 residues. The V gene's germline CDR1 is SGHRS and CDR2 YFSETQ. Trimming left V 0 bases short and J 12 bases short, with 10 bases between. The DNA for the CDR3 is TGCGCCAGCAGCTTGGAGTTGCGGGGGCAGTTCTTC. It translates to CASSLELRGQFF. The full variable domain, with the rest looked up from reference TRBV5-1 and TRBJ2-1, is KAGVTQTPRYLIKTRGQQVTLSCSPISGHRSVSWYQQTPGQGLQFLFEYFSETQRNKGNFPGRFSGRQFSNSRSEMNVSTLELGDSALYLCASSLELRGQFFGPGTRLTVL.

The rearrangement links TRBV7-3 to TRBJ2-3; D perhaps matches TRBD1 (5 bases). Germline V gene lookup returns CDR1 SGHTA and CDR2 FQGTGA. The CDR3 has 12 residues. V was clipped by 5 bases and J by 6 bases, with 9 bases between them. DNA for the CDR3: TGTGCCAGCAGCGAAAACAGGGATACGCAGTATTTT. Translation: CASSENRDTQYF.

The chain recombines TRBV19 with TRBJ1-1; 8 nucleotides line up with TRBD1. V shed 7 bases and J 2 bases; nucleotides not matched to a gene: 9. CDR3 length: 15 residues. CDR1 and CDR2 from the germline V gene are LNHDA and SQIVND (reference sequence). CDR3 sequence (DNA): TGTGCCAGTATTTCAGGGGGCGCAGGAAACACTGAAGCTTTCTTT. As protein: CASISGGAGNTEAFF.

The chain uses TRBV4-2 and TRBJ1-4, with TRBD1 identical over 8 bases. With V trimmed by 1 base and J by 8 bases, 9 bases remained unmatched. This CDR3 is built from 16 residues. Germline CDR1 and CDR2: LGHNA and YNFKEQ. In DNA, the CDR3 is TGTGCCAGCAGCCAAGTTGAACAGGGGGATGGAGAAAAACTGTTTTTT. It encodes CASSQVEQGDGEKLFF.

The genes are TRBV5-4 and TRBJ2-6, with D unclear. The CDR3 extends over 16 amino acids. Germline V gene lookup returns CDR1 SGHNT and CDR2 YYREEE (reference sequence). The germline V and J ends were trimmed by 0 bases and 0 bases, with 7 bases remaining between them. This chain's CDR3 is CASSLGSSSGANVLTF. CDR3 nucleotide sequence: TGTGCCAGCAGCTTGGGTAGTTCCTCTGGGGCCAACGTCCTGACTTTC.

This clone was observed a handful of times. The genes are TRBV10-3 and TRBJ1-2; D gene ambiguous. This CDR3 region has 16 residues. Germline CDR1 ENHRY, CDR2 SYGVKD. The ends were cut back, 0 bases at V and 4 bases at J, with 15 bases in the middle. CDR3 sequence reads: CAISESQDSVSYGYTF. In nucleotides, the CDR3 is TGTGCCATCAGTGAGTCGCAGGACTCGGTCTCCTATGGCTACACCTTC.

The chain combines TRBV11-2 with TRBJ2-1; D is unresolved. V dropped 1 base and J dropped 7 bases, with 8 bases sitting between them. Germline CDR1 SGHAT, CDR2 FQNNGV. CDR3 length: 13 residues. This CDR3 is CASSLVPTNEQFF. The CDR3 DNA sequence: TGTGCCAGCAGCTTAGTCCCCACTAATGAGCAGTTCTTC. The whole variable domain, filled in from reference TRBV11-2 and TRBJ2-1, reads EAGVAQSPRYKIIEKRQSVAFWCNPISGHATLYWYQQILGQGPKLLIQFQNNGVVDDSQLPKDRFSAERLKGVDSTLKIQPAKLEDSAVYLCASSLVPTNEQFFGPGTRLTVL.

The rearrangement uses TRBV2 and TRBJ1-5, with 7 bases lining up with TRBD1. The CDR3 has 15 residues. Germline-derived CDR1 and CDR2 are SNHLY and FYNNEI. Trimming took 4 bases from V and 5 from J; bases not matched to a gene: 8. The CDR3 coding sequence is TGTGCCAGCAGTGGGTGGCGACAGGGCTATCAGCCCCAGCATTTT. It is translated as CASSGWRQGYQPQHF.

The V call is TRBV5-4, the J call TRBJ1-1; tentatively, D is TRBD1 (5 bases). The germline gives CDR1 SGHNT, CDR2 YYREEE (reference sequence). CDR3 length: 16 residues. V lost 1 base and J 3 bases, leaving 16 bases between the germline ends. This CDR3 reads CASSLSAGRGDTEAFF. The CDR3 nucleotides read TGTGCCAGCAGCTTGAGTGCGGGGCGCGGGGACACTGAAGCTTTCTTT.

This sequence joins TRBV20-1 and TRBJ2-7, with TRBD2 identical over 7 bases. V lost 4 bases and J lost 4; bases outside the gene matches: 1. Germline loops: CDR1 DFQATT, CDR2 SNEGSKA (reference sequence). The CDR3 has 11 amino acids. The CDR3 reads CSAISGYEQYF. As DNA, the CDR3 is TGCAGTGCTATTAGCGGGTACGAGCAGTACTTC.

The rearrangement uses TRBV9 and TRBJ2-2, with D tentatively TRBD1 (5 bases). Germline V gene lookup returns CDR1 SGDLS and CDR2 YYNGEE. CDR3 size: 15 residues. V lost 0 bases and J 6 bases, leaving 12 bases between the germline ends. Written as DNA, the CDR3 is TGTGCCAGCAGCGTAGACAGGATTTCCGCCGGGGAGCTGTTTTTT. This sequence encodes CASSVDRISAGELFF. Full variable domain (rest looked up from reference TRBV9 and TRBJ2-2): DSGVTQTPKHLITATGQRVTLRCSPRSGDLSVYWYQQSLDQGLQFLIQYYNGEERAKGNILERFSAQQFPDLHSELNLSSLELGDSALYFCASSVDRISAGELFFGEGSRLTVL.

The CDR3 loop reads CASSLTGIETQYF. CDR3 DNA sequence: TGTGCCAGCAGCCTAACAGGGATAGAGACCCAGTACTTC. The gene calls are TRBV5-6 and TRBJ2-5; TRBD1 might be the D (6 bases). The CDR3 runs to 13 residues. Germline V gene lookup returns CDR1 SGHDT and CDR2 YYEEEE. Deletions cut 4 bases from V and 4 bases from J, with 11 bases between.

CDR3 coding DNA: TGTGCCAGCAGTTACTGGAGCAACGGTGAAAAACTGTTTTTT. It encodes CASSYWSNGEKLFF. V is TRBV6-5 and J is TRBJ1-4; no clear D gene. V dropped 1 base and J dropped 7 bases, with 10 bases sitting between them. The CDR3 is 14 residues long. Germline assignment: CDR1 MNHEY and CDR2 SVGAGI.

The V gene is TRBV18, the J gene TRBJ1-2, with TRBD1 as a possible D gene (5 bases). Between the trimmed V and J ends, which lost 6 bases and 4 bases, there was a span of 15 bases. Germline CDR1 KGHSH, CDR2 LQKENI. The CDR3 totals 14 residues. CDR3: CASSPDQGGYGYTF. The CDR3 nucleotides are TGTGCCAGCTCGCCCGATCAGGGAGGCTATGGCTACACCTTC.

The chain links TRBV9 to TRBJ2-5; TRBD1 matches 8 bases. Germline loops: CDR1 SGDLS, CDR2 YYNGEE. This CDR3 is 12 amino acids long. Germline trimming cut 4 bases from V and 7 bases from J; bases unmatched to any gene: 3. CDR3 residues: CASSPGGATQYF. CDR3 nucleotides: TGTGCCAGCAGCCCAGGGGGCGCGACCCAGTACTTC.

This clone was observed a handful of times. V and J are TRBV5-1 and TRBJ2-4; D is unclear. The CDR3 has 14 amino acids. V lost 0 bases and J lost 6, with 10 bases in between. Germline CDR1 reads SGHRS; CDR2 reads YFSETQ. The CDR3 here is CASSLVVGSNIQYF. DNA of the CDR3: TGCGCCAGCAGCTTGGTAGTGGGCTCAAACATTCAGTACTTC.

Regarding this clone: Its ends do not fully match the called genes, so a read error is possible. V is TRBV19 and J is TRBJ2-4, with D possibly being TRBD2 (5 bases). CDR1 is LNHDA, CDR2 SQIVND, per germline (reference sequence). The CDR3 totals 15 residues. The CDR3 reads CASSVTALAKNSQYF. CDR3 sequence (DNA): TGTGCCAGTAGTGTGACTGCCCTAGCCAAAAACAGTCAGTACTTC.

This clone was recorded only once. The chain carries TRBV11-1 and TRBJ1-2; D ambiguous. Germline V gene sequence: CDR1 SGHAT, CDR2 FQDESV (reference sequence). The ends were cut back, 1 base at V and 4 bases at J, with 7 bases in the middle. The CDR3 is 13 amino acids. The CDR3 DNA reads TGTGCCAGCAGCTTAGACAGTCCCTATGGCTACACCTTC. Protein sequence: CASSLDSPYGYTF.

The V gene is TRBV5-6, the J gene TRBJ2-5, with TRBD1 as a possible D gene (6 bases). This CDR3 is built from 14 residues. V lost 6 bases, J lost 2 bases, and 14 bases lay in between. Germline CDR1 and CDR2: SGHDT and YYEEEE. CDR3 DNA sequence: TGTGCCAGCAAATCTCAACAGGGACAAGAGACCCAGTACTTC. Translation gives CASKSQQGQETQYF.

This sequence joins TRBV5-1 and TRBJ1-2; TRBD1 agrees at 7 bases. Germline V gene lookup returns CDR1 SGHRS and CDR2 YFSETQ. J lost 4 bases, V lost 0 bases, and 12 bases had no gene match. The CDR3 is 17 amino acids. The CDR3 loop is CASSLGHMSGGSYGYTF. For the CDR3, the DNA is TGCGCCAGCAGCTTGGGGCATATGTCAGGGGGTTCCTATGGCTACACCTTC.

The J gene is TRBJ2-1, the V gene TRBV10-1; 7 bases match TRBD1. CDR3 length: 15 residues. V shed 3 bases, J shed 6 bases, and the junction held 8 bases outside the gene matches. Germline values: CDR1 WNHNN, CDR2 SYGVQD (reference sequence). In nucleotides, the CDR3 is TGCGCCAGCAGTGATCCGGGACAGAATACCAATGAGCAGTTCTTC. The encoded protein is CASSDPGQNTNEQFF.

This rearrangement joins TRBV5-1 to TRBJ2-2; tentative D call: TRBD2 (5 bases). Germline V CDR1 and CDR2: SGHRS, YFSETQ. Trimming left V 7 bases short and J 2 bases short, with 15 bases between. The CDR3 contains 15 residues. The CDR3 sequence: CASSGNTLNTGELFF. CDR3 coding DNA: TGCGCCAGCTCGGGAAATACACTAAACACCGGGGAGCTGTTTTTT.

This rearrangement joins TRBV10-3 to TRBJ2-3; D possibly corresponds to TRBD2 (5 bases). The length of the CDR3 is 16 residues. Germline CDR1 and CDR2: ENHRY and SYGVKD. V lost 4 bases, J lost 4 bases, and 18 bases lay in between. CDR3 sequence (DNA): TGTGCCATCAGTGCGGCTGGTGAGGGTTGGTCAGATACGCAGTATTTT. The encoded protein is CAISAAGEGWSDTQYF.